The 20 T cell receptor beta chains listed next were all sequenced from one sample in a study of cytotoxic CD8 clonotypes in ibrutinib-treated CLL. Here immunoSEQ multiplex PCR was the method, and the copy in TCRdb shows in-frame clones only, minus some. The data show some 130,000 clones, approximately 83% seen once. Sample: PBMCs, taken after 24 months of ibrutinib treatment. The receptor set was obtained from a human donor with chronic lymphocytic leukemia.

This clone was seen a single time. The chain recombines TRBV28 with TRBJ1-2; 9 positions agree with TRBD1. After removal of 5 bases from V and 4 bases from J, the junction contained 8 bases not matched to a gene. There are 15 residues in the CDR3. Germline V gene sequence: CDR1 MDHEN, CDR2 SYDVKM. CDR3 loop: CASSPRDRASYGYTF. The CDR3, as DNA: TGTGCCAGCAGTCCAAGGGACAGGGCTAGCTATGGCTACACCTTC.

V gene TRBV7-9 combines with J gene TRBJ2-1; TRBD2 aligns across 12 bases. Trimming took 5 bases from V and 0 from J; bases not matched to a gene: 5. CDR3 length: 17 amino acids. Germline assignment: CDR1 SEHNR and CDR2 FQNEAQ (reference sequence). The chain's CDR3 is CASSPGLAGRSYNEQFF. CDR3 sequence (DNA): TGTGCCAGCAGCCCCGGACTAGCGGGGCGCTCCTACAATGAGCAGTTCTTC.

J is TRBJ2-1 and V is TRBV11-2, with 8 bases matching TRBD2. The length of the CDR3 is 16 residues. V was clipped by 0 bases and J by 2 bases; unmatched bases: 3. Germline V gene lookup returns CDR1 SGHAT and CDR2 FQNNGV. The CDR3 region is CASSLEIAGPYNEQFF. In DNA, the CDR3 is TGTGCCAGCAGCTTAGAGATAGCGGGACCCTACAATGAGCAGTTCTTC. The whole variable domain, filled in from reference TRBV11-2 and TRBJ2-1, reads EAGVAQSPRYKIIEKRQSVAFWCNPISGHATLYWYQQILGQGPKLLIQFQNNGVVDDSQLPKDRFSAERLKGVDSTLKIQPAKLEDSAVYLCASSLEIAGPYNEQFFGPGTRLTVL.

The gene calls are TRBV6-6 and TRBJ2-2; 8 bases line up with TRBD2. The CDR3 runs to 12 residues. V lost 10 bases and J lost 7; bases outside the gene matches: 5. CDR1 MNHNY and CDR2 SVGAGI come from the germline V gene (reference sequence). CDR3 DNA: TGTGCCACCCGGGAGGGTGTCGGGGAGCTGTTTTTT. It encodes CATREGVGELFF.

The CDR3: CASSSGLADNEQFF. The CDR3 DNA follows: TGCGCCAGCAGTTCGGGACTAGCGGACAATGAGCAGTTCTTC. The V gene is TRBV10-2, the J gene TRBJ2-1; TRBD2 agrees at 11 bases. V lost 5 bases, J lost 5 bases, and 2 bases stayed unmatched. From germline, CDR1 is WSHSY and CDR2 SAAADI. The CDR3 is made up of 14 amino acids.

This clone was counted between two and nine times. The rearrangement joins TRBV9 to TRBJ2-1, with unresolved D. The CDR3 covers 12 residues. Trimming cost V 3 bases and J 9 bases, with 10 bases left between them. The germline CDR1 and CDR2 sequences are SGDLS and YYNGEE. CDR3 sequence reads: CASSATVGEQFF. As DNA, the CDR3 is TGTGCCAGCAGCGCGACGGTTGGTGAGCAGTTCTTC.

V is TRBV5-8 and J is TRBJ2-3, with D perhaps TRBD1 (5 bases). Germline CDR1 and CDR2: SGHTS and YDEGEE. Trimming took off 1 base at V and 5 bases at J, with 17 bases between the two ends. The CDR3 is 16 amino acids. CDR3 nucleotides: TGTGCCAGCAGCTTGAGGGGCGCAGGGAACAGAGATACGCAGTATTTT. Translating gives CASSLRGAGNRDTQYF.

This sequence joins TRBV28 and TRBJ2-7; D unresolved. Germline-derived CDR1 and CDR2 are MDHEN and SYDVKM. The ends were cut back, 5 bases at V and 0 bases at J, with 8 bases in the middle. The CDR3 has 13 residues. Here the CDR3 reads CASSPASSYEQYF. CDR3 DNA sequence: TGTGCCAGCAGTCCCGCCTCCTCCTACGAGCAGTACTTC.

This clone was detected once. V usage is TRBV12-5 and J usage is TRBJ2-3, with 9 bases matching TRBD2. J lost 11 bases, V lost 0 bases, and 27 bases had no gene match. CDR1 and CDR2 from the germline V gene are LGHNT and FRNRAP. The CDR3 sequence is 21 residues long. The chain's CDR3 is CASGLVPKLGGGGPLTGKQYF. DNA of the CDR3: TGTGCTAGTGGTTTGGTACCGAAGCTTGGCGGGGGGGGCCCCCTCACAGGGAAGCAGTATTTT.

The rearrangement joins TRBV4-3 to TRBJ1-2; 9 bases line up with TRBD1. Germline CDR1 reads LGHNA; CDR2 reads YSLEER. The CDR3 covers 19 residues. V lost 3 bases, J lost 4 bases, and 18 bases stayed unmatched. The DNA of the CDR3 is TGCGCCAGCAGCCACTCTCGAGGTGGAGGACAGGGGTTAGGCTATGGCTACACCTTC. Amino acids: CASSHSRGGGQGLGYGYTF.

The chain links TRBV11-2 to TRBJ2-1; 9 bases fit TRBD2. V lost 4 bases, J lost 4 bases, and 11 bases stayed unmatched. Germline CDR1 is SGHAT and CDR2 is FQNNGV. The CDR3 sequence is 17 residues long. The CDR3 loop reads CASSSRSLAGIYNEQFF. In nucleotides, the CDR3 is TGTGCCAGCAGCTCCCGATCTCTAGCGGGAATATACAATGAGCAGTTCTTC.

The chain combines TRBV11-1 with TRBJ1-2, with D possibly matching TRBD1 (5 bases). Germline V gives CDR1 SGHAT, CDR2 FQDESV (reference sequence). The CDR3 runs to 13 residues. Trimming shortened V by 3 bases and J by 4 bases, and 9 bases separated the two germline ends. The CDR3 here is CASSLGTAYGYTF. The CDR3 nucleotides read TGTGCCAGCAGCTTGGGGACGGCCTATGGCTACACCTTC.

This rearrangement joins TRBV19 to TRBJ1-3, with a possible D match to TRBD1 (5 bases). The germline gives CDR1 LNHDA, CDR2 SQIVND (reference sequence). Trimming shortened V by 6 bases and J by 0 bases, and 12 bases separated the two germline ends. The CDR3 runs 15 residues. The CDR3 region is CASSIDSRSGNTIYF. The DNA of the CDR3 is TGTGCCAGTAGCATCGACAGTCGCTCTGGAAACACCATATATTTT.

The chain recombines TRBV7-9 with TRBJ1-4; D is unresolved. Trimming removed 1 base from V and 6 bases from J, with 9 bases in between. Germline CDR1 reads SEHNR; CDR2 reads FQNEAQ (reference sequence). The CDR3 consists of 14 residues. Here the CDR3 DNA reads TGTGCCAGCAGCTTAGTTGACCGGGATGAAAAACTGTTTTTT. Translation gives CASSLVDRDEKLFF.

The V call is TRBV5-6, the J call TRBJ2-1; TRBD2 agrees at 9 bases. The V gene's germline CDR1 is SGHDT and CDR2 YYEEEE. CDR3 length equals 18 residues. V gave up 4 bases and J gave up 8 bases; unmatched junction bases: 19. The CDR3 coding sequence is TGTGCCAGCAGCCCGATATTAAAGGTAGCGGGGGAGGTCGATGAGCAGTTCTTC. Protein product: CASSPILKVAGEVDEQFF.

This chain uses TRBV27 with TRBJ2-3, with a weak D call TRBD2 (5 bases). This CDR3 has 18 amino acids. Germline CDR1 is MNHEY and CDR2 is SMNVEV (reference sequence). Trimming took 6 bases from V and 3 from J, leaving 25 bases between them. The CDR3 coding sequence is TGTGCCAGCAGCCCCGCGCGACGAGGACTCAGAAGTACAGATACGCAGTATTTT. Translation gives CASSPARRGLRSTDTQYF.

The chain uses TRBV5-5 and TRBJ2-7; 7 bases fit TRBD1. Germline values: CDR1 SGHKS, CDR2 YYEKEE (reference sequence). The CDR3 spans 15 residues. The J segment lost 6 bases and the V segment lost 5 bases, leaving 14 bases of the junction unmatched. CDR3 DNA sequence: TGTGCCAGCAGTCGTGAGAGACAGGGTTCGTCCGAGCAGTACTTC. This codes for CASSRERQGSSEQYF.

The V call is TRBV10-3, the J call TRBJ2-7, with D possibly TRBD1 on 5 matching bases. From germline, CDR1 is ENHRY and CDR2 SYGVKD. The CDR3 has 14 amino acids. The germline V and J ends were trimmed by 0 bases and 7 bases, with 13 bases remaining between them. The CDR3 bases are TGTGCCATCAGTGAGTCGGCAGGGTATGGGGAGCAGTACTTC. The encoded protein is CAISESAGYGEQYF.

This sequence joins TRBV9 and TRBJ2-6; TRBD2 agrees at 10 bases. Germline assignment: CDR1 SGDLS and CDR2 YYNGEE. The CDR3 covers 19 residues. V lost 2 bases, J lost 0 bases, and 8 bases stayed unmatched. CDR3 amino acids: CASSVSLAGASSGANVLTF. In DNA form, the CDR3 reads TGTGCCAGCAGCGTTTCGCTAGCGGGGGCCAGCTCTGGGGCCAACGTCCTGACTTTC. Supplemented by reference TRBV9 and TRBJ2-6, the full variable domain reads DSGVTQTPKHLITATGQRVTLRCSPRSGDLSVYWYQQSLDQGLQFLIQYYNGEERAKGNILERFSAQQFPDLHSELNLSSLELGDSALYFCASSVSLAGASSGANVLTFGAGSRLTVL.

This clone was counted a single time. This chain links TRBV7-6 with TRBJ1-2; tentatively, D is TRBD1 (5 bases). Trimming shortened V by 4 bases and J by 7 bases, and 22 bases separated the two germline ends. Germline lookup yields CDR1 SGHVS and CDR2 FNYEAQ. This CDR3 region has 16 residues. The CDR3 here is CASSSRTTGVGGGYTF. The DNA for the CDR3 is TGTGCCAGCAGCTCCCGAACGACGGGGGTTGGTGGTGGCTACACCTTC.